These 15 T cell receptor beta chains originate from one sample sequenced in a study of cytomegalovirus exposure and HLA in healthy donors. TCRdb keeps only in-frame clones here, not all; method: immunoSEQ multiplex PCR. The table records around 300,000 clones, roughly 87% of them present only once. Source material: PBMCs. These receptors were taken from a young woman in good health and CMV-seropositive.

This clone appeared a single time. This chain joins TRBV9 and TRBJ2-5; TRBD2 aligns across 10 bases. J lost 5 bases, V lost 6 bases, and 10 bases had no gene match. This CDR3 region has 15 residues. The germline gives CDR1 SGDLS, CDR2 YYNGEE. The CDR3 region has the DNA TGTGCCAGCACAGCCCAAGCGGGGGGGCGGGAGACCCAGTACTTC. Residues: CASTAQAGGRETQYF.

The CDR3 coding sequence is TGTGCCAGCAGCTTAGTCCCTAGCGCGGCAGATACGCAGTATTTT. Translating gives CASSLVPSAADTQYF. The chain carries TRBV11-3 and TRBJ2-3; D might be TRBD2 (6 bases). The V and J ends lost 1 base and 4 bases respectively, with 12 bases between them. Germline loops: CDR1 SGHNT, CDR2 YENEEA. This CDR3 spans 15 amino acids.

This chain joins TRBV6-6 and TRBJ2-5, with TRBD2 matching over 7 bases. V trimming: 7 bases; J trimming: 2 bases; junction bases outside the gene matches: 4. CDR1 is MNHNY and CDR2 is SVGAGI in the germline V gene (reference sequence). This CDR3 has 13 amino acids. As DNA, the CDR3 is TGTGCCAGCATTCGGGGAGGGCAAGAGACCCAGTACTTC. It translates to CASIRGGQETQYF.

The chain joins TRBV7-9 to TRBJ1-4, with D possibly being TRBD1 (5 bases). CDR1 is SEHNR and CDR2 is FQNEAQ in the germline V gene (reference sequence). The CDR3 is 16 residues long. The ends were cut back, 4 bases at V and 8 bases at J, with 20 bases in the middle. CDR3 amino acids: CASSSGAGAAGEKLFF. For the CDR3, the DNA is TGTGCCAGCAGCTCGGGTGCCGGGGCGGCGGGAGAAAAACTGTTTTTT.

V is TRBV27 and J is TRBJ2-7; no definite D call. Trimming took off 2 bases at V and 3 bases at J, with 11 bases between the two ends. The germline V gene encodes CDR1 MNHEY and CDR2 SMNVEV (reference sequence). The CDR3 runs 14 residues. CDR3 amino acids: CASSLMAGRYEQYF. CDR3 DNA sequence: TGTGCCAGCAGTTTAATGGCTGGCCGCTACGAGCAGTACTTC.

This clone came up a few times. The CDR3: CASSLWASYEQYF. The CDR3 DNA reads as TGCGCCAGCAGCTTGTGGGCTTCCTACGAGCAGTACTTC. This chain connects TRBV5-1 to TRBJ2-7, with D hard to call. The CDR3 is 13 residues long. The ends were cut back, 1 base at V and 1 base at J, with 6 bases in the middle. Germline V gives CDR1 SGHRS, CDR2 YFSETQ. Together with reference TRBV5-1 and TRBJ2-7, the CDR3 gives the full variable domain: KAGVTQTPRYLIKTRGQQVTLSCSPISGHRSVSWYQQTPGQGLQFLFEYFSETQRNKGNFPGRFSGRQFSNSRSEMNVSTLELGDSALYLCASSLWASYEQYFGPGTRLTVT.

The chain combines TRBV14 with TRBJ2-1; no reliable D call. CDR3 length: 15 amino acids. V lost 6 bases, J lost 4 bases, and 16 bases lay in between. Germline lookup yields CDR1 SGHDN and CDR2 FVKESK. The CDR3 region has the DNA TGTGCCAGCAGTCGACCCGTGGGCGTTTACAATGAGCAGTTCTTC. Its protein is CASSRPVGVYNEQFF.

The V and J genes are TRBV6-6 and TRBJ2-1; D is perhaps TRBD2 (5 bases). The V end was cut by 0 bases, the J end by 5 bases, with 14 bases between. Per the germline V gene, CDR1 is MNHNY and CDR2 is SVGAGI (reference sequence). This CDR3 is 16 amino acids long. CDR3 residues: CASSYSGTDWDNEQFF. CDR3 DNA: TGTGCCAGCAGTTACTCGGGCACGGACTGGGACAATGAGCAGTTCTTC.

The V call is TRBV7-3, the J call TRBJ2-3, with TRBD2 matching over 10 bases. The CDR3 spans 14 residues. The germline CDR1 and CDR2 sequences are SGHTA and FQGTGA. After removal of 4 bases from V and 3 bases from J, the junction contained 1 base not matched to a gene. CDR3 DNA sequence: TGTGCCAGCAGCTGGGGACTAGCGACAGATACGCAGTATTTT. Its translation: CASSWGLATDTQYF.

A single count supports this clone. This rearrangement joins TRBV23-1 to TRBJ2-1, with 11 bases that match TRBD1. TRBV23-1 is an ORF for which the function is uncertain. CDR3 size: 19 residues. Germline trimming cut 1 base from V and 8 bases from J; bases unmatched to any gene: 16. CDR3 protein: CASSQFASPGTGGGDEQFF. In DNA form, the CDR3 reads TGCGCCAGCAGTCAATTCGCCAGCCCGGGGACAGGGGGAGGAGATGAGCAGTTCTTC.

This clone appeared a single time. V is TRBV9 and J is TRBJ2-1; 9 nucleotides align to TRBD2. In germline, CDR1 is SGDLS, CDR2 YYNGEE. Trimming cost V 2 bases and J 8 bases; bases outside gene matches: 11. This CDR3 spans 16 amino acids. CDR3 bases: TGTGCCAGCAGCGTTCGGGGAATAGCGGGAGACTATGAGCAGTTCTTC. This codes for CASSVRGIAGDYEQFF.

The J gene is TRBJ1-5, the V gene TRBV27; D is ambiguous. The CDR3 is 13 amino acids. Germline V gene data show CDR1 as MNHEY and CDR2 as SMNVEV (reference sequence). V lost 5 bases to trimming and J lost 1 base, with 6 bases between them. The chain's CDR3 is CASSIQSNQPQHF. As DNA, the CDR3 is TGTGCCAGCAGTATACAGAGCAATCAGCCCCAGCATTTT.

The rearrangement uses TRBV27 and TRBJ2-1; D call uncertain. Germline lookup yields CDR1 MNHEY and CDR2 SMNVEV (reference sequence). CDR3 length: 13 residues. V lost 3 bases to trimming and J lost 8 bases, with 11 bases between them. DNA for the CDR3: TGTGCCAGCAGTTTTGGTAGCTATGATGAGCAGTTCTTC. It codes for CASSFGSYDEQFF.

This chain links TRBV19 with TRBJ1-6; TRBD1 matches 9 bases. Trimming at V came to 5 bases and at J to 0 bases, leaving 17 bases not matched to a gene. Germline V lookup: CDR1 LNHDA, CDR2 SQIVND (reference sequence). The CDR3 runs to 21 residues. In DNA form, the CDR3 reads TGTGCCAGTAGTCCAAGGGACAGGGCGATGCTGCAGAGCTCCTATAATTCACCCCTCCACTTT. Amino acids: CASSPRDRAMLQSSYNSPLHF.

This chain connects TRBV7-8 to TRBJ1-4, with a weak D call TRBD1 (6 bases). Looked up from germline, CDR1 is SGHVS and CDR2 is FQNEAQ. The CDR3 is 15 amino acids. Trimming cost V 4 bases and J 7 bases, with 16 bases left between them. In DNA, the CDR3 is TGTGCCAGCAGCTCGTACAGGGCTCCAGGTGAAAAACTGTTTTTT. Its translation: CASSSYRAPGEKLFF.